The clone carrying this T cell receptor beta chain came up once. Terminally differentiated effector memory CD45RA+ cells were excluded from the naive CD8 cells, which were CD45RO-negative and positively selected for CCR7. This specimen belongs to a study of shared clonotypes between healthy human individuals. The assay was carried out at the deep level. Sorted-subset replicate PCR reactions contained roughly 200 ng DNA, corresponding to tens of thousands of T cell genomes. The table came from immunoSEQ multiplex PCR; TCRdb's copy has only in-frame clones and leaves some out. This table has roughly 2 million clones, roughly 94% appearing once. The germline CDR1 and CDR2 sequences are MNHEY and SVGAGI. Trimming removed 6 bases at V and 7 bases at J, with 10 bases between. The CDR3 is 13 amino acids.

The sample consisted of naive CD8+ T cells sorted from blood. This clonotype originated in a man younger than 30 in good health. The chain has TRBV6-5 and TRBJ1-6; TRBD1 might be the D (5 bases). For the CDR3, the DNA is TGTGCCAGCAGGCGACGACAGAATTCACCCCTCCACTTT. Translated, it gives CASRRRQNSPLHF.